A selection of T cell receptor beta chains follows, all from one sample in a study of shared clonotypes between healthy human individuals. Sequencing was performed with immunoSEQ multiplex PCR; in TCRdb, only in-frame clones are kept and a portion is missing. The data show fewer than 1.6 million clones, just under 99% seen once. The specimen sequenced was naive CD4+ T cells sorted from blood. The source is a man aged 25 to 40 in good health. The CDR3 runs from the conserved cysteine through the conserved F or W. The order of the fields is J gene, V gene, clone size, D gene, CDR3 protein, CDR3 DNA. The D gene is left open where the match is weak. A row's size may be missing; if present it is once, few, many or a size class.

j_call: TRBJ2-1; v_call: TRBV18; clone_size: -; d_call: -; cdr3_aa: CASSPRGGEQFF; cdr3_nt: TGTGCCAGCTCTCCTAGAGGCGGTGAGCAGTTCTTC
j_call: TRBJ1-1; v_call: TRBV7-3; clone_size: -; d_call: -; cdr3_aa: CASSLPTEAFF; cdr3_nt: TGTGCCAGCAGCTTACCCACTGAAGCTTTCTTT
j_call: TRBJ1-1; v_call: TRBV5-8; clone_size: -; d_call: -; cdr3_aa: CASSPRGTTAFF; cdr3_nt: TGTGCCAGCAGCCCCCGGGGGACCACAGCTTTCTTT
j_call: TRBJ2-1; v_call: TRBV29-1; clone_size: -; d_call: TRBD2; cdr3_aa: CSVVFGRGEQFF; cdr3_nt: TGCAGCGTTGTGTTCGGGCGGGGGGAGCAGTTCTTC
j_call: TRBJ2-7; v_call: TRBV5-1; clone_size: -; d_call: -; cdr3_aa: CASSATRDTYEQYF; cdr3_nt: TGCGCCAGCAGCGCGACCAGGGATACCTACGAGCAGTACTTC
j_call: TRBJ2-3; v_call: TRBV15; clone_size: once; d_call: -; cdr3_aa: CATSRNAGRLDTQYF; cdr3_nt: TGTGCCACCAGCCGAAACGCGGGACGACTAGATACGCAGTATTTT
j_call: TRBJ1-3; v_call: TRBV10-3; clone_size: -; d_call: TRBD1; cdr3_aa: CAIRPGQGDTIYF; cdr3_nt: TGTGCCATCAGACCGGGACAGGGAGACACCATATATTTT
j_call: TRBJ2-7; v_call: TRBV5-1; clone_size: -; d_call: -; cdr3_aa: CASSLGSDPPEQYF; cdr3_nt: TGCGCCAGCAGCTTGGGGTCTGACCCTCCCGAGCAGTACTTC
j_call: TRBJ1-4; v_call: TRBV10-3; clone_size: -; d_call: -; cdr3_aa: CAISESRKEKLFF; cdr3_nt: TGTGCCATCAGTGAGAGTCGTAAGGAAAAACTGTTTTTT
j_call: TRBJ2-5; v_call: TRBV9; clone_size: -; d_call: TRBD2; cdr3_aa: CASSAGLAGETQYF; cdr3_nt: TGTGCCAGCAGCGCGGGACTAGCCGGAGAGACCCAGTACTTC
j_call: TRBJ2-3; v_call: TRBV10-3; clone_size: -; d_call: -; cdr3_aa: CAINTVEGLTDTQYF; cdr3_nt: TGTGCCATCAATACGGTCGAGGGGCTCACAGATACGCAGTATTTT
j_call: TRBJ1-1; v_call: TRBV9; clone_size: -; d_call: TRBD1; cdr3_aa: CASSVAPQGASNTEAFF; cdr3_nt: TGTGCCAGCAGCGTAGCTCCCCAGGGGGCTTCGAACACTGAAGCTTTCTTT
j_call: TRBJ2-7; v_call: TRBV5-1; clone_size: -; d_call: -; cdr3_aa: CASSFHNLPQGREQYF; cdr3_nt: TGCGCCAGCAGCTTCCACAACTTACCTCAGGGCCGGGAGCAGTACTTC
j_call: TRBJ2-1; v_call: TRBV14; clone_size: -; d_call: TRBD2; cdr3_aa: CASSQEGGRAPWREQFF; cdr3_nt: TGTGCCAGCAGCCAGGAGGGCGGGAGGGCCCCCTGGCGCGAGCAGTTCTTC
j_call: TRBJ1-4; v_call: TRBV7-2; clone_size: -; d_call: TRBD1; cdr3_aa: CASSHRGEKLFF; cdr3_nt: TGTGCCAGCAGCCACAGGGGTGAAAAACTGTTTTTT
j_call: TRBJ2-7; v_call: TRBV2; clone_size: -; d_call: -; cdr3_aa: CASSTLAEQYF; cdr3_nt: TGTGCCAGCAGTACTCTTGCAGAGCAGTACTTC
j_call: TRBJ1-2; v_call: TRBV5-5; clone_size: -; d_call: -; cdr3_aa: CASSRPDLNYGYTF; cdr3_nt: TGTGCCAGCAGCCGACCGGACTTGAACTATGGCTACACCTTC
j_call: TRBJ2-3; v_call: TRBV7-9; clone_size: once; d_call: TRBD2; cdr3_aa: CASSTWTGTSVPDTQYF; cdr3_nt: TGTGCCAGCAGCACCTGGACCGGGACTAGCGTCCCAGATACGCAGTATTTT
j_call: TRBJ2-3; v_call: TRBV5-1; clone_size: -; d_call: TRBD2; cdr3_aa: CASSALLAGGLDTQYF; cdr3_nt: TGCGCCAGCAGCGCCTTACTAGCGGGAGGTCTGGATACGCAGTATTTT
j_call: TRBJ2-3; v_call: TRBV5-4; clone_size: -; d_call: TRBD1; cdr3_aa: CASSLALGTADTQYF; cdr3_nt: TGTGCCAGCAGCTTGGCCCTCGGGACAGCAGATACGCAGTATTTT
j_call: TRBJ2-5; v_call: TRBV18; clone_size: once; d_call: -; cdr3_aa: CASSPAGRETQYF; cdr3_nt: TGTGCCAGCTCACCAGCAGGGCGGGAGACCCAGTACTTC
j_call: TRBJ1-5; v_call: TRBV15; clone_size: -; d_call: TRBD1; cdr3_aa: CATSGQGESNQPQHF; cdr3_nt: TGTGCCACCAGCGGACAGGGTGAAAGCAATCAGCCCCAGCATTTT
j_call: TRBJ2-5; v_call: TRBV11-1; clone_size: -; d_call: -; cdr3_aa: CASSLAPQGAQETQYF; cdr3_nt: TGTGCCAGCAGCTTAGCTCCACAGGGCGCACAAGAGACCCAGTACTTC
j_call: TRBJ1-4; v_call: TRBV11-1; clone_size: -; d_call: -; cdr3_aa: CASSFMTGFNEKLFF; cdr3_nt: TGTGCCAGCAGCTTCATGACAGGTTTTAATGAAAAACTGTTTTTT
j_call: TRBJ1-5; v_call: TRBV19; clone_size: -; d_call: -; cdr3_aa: CASSISGNGQPQHF; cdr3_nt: TGTGCCAGTAGTATTTCGGGGAATGGACAGCCCCAGCATTTT
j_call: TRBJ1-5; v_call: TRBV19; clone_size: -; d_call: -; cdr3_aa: CASSESYSNQPQHF; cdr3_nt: TGTGCCAGTAGTGAAAGTTATAGCAATCAGCCCCAGCATTTT
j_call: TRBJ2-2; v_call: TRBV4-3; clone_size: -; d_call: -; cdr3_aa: CASSQEGPTTGELFF; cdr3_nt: TGCGCCAGCAGCCAAGAGGGCCCCACGACCGGGGAGCTGTTTTTT
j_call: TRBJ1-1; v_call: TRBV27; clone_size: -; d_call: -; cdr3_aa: CASSSGTSRAFF; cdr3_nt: TGTGCCAGCAGCTCCGGGACTTCCCGGGCTTTCTTT
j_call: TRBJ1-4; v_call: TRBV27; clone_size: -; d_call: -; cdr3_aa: CASSFSKGTNEKLFF; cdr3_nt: TGTGCCAGCAGTTTCAGTAAAGGCACTAATGAAAAACTGTTTTTT
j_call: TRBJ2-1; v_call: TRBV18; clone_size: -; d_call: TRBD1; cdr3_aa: CASSPLTGGYEQFF; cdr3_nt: TGTGCCAGCTCACCCCTAACAGGGGGTTATGAGCAGTTCTTC
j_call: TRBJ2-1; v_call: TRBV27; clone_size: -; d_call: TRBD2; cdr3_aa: CASRARLAGEEHNEQFF; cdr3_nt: TGTGCCAGCAGAGCACGGCTAGCGGGAGAGGAACACAATGAGCAGTTCTTC
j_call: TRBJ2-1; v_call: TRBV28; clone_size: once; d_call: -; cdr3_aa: CASSRGSYNEQFF; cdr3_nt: TGTGCCAGCAGTAGGGGATCCTACAATGAGCAGTTCTTC
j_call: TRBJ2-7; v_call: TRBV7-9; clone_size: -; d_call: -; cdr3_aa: CASSSPAAKGYEQYF; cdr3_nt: TGTGCCAGCAGCTCTCCGGCGGCGAAGGGCTACGAGCAGTACTTC
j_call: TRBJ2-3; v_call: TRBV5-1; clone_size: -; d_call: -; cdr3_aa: CASSLVDKDTDTQYF; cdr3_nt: TGCGCCAGCAGCTTGGTAGACAAAGACACAGATACGCAGTATTTT
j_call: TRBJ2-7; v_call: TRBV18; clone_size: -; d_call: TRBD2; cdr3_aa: CASSPPTSGSFYEQYF; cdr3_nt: TGTGCCAGCTCACCACCGACTAGCGGGAGTTTTTACGAGCAGTACTTC
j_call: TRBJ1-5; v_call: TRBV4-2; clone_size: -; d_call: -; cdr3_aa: CASSQGTDQPQHF; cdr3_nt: TGTGCCAGCAGCCAAGGGACTGATCAGCCCCAGCATTTT
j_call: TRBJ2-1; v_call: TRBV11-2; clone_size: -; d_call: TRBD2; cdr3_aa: CASRSGAGLAVEQFF; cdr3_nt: TGTGCCAGCAGATCAGGTGCGGGACTAGCGGTCGAGCAGTTCTTC
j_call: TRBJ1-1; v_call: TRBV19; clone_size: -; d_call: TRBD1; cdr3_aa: CASSGTGGTEAFF; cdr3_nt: TGTGCCAGTAGTGGGACAGGGGGCACTGAAGCTTTCTTT
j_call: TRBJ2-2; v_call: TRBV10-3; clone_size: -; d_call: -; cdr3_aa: CAIRGGLAGGTGELFF; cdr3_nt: TGTGCCATCAGAGGGGGCCTAGCGGGTGGCACCGGGGAGCTGTTTTTT
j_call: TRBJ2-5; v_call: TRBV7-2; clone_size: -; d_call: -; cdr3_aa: CASSPSPLGPSETQYF; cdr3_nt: TGTGCCAGCAGCCCGTCGCCCCTAGGCCCCTCGGAGACCCAGTACTTC
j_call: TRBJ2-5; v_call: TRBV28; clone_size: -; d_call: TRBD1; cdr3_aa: CASSSDRGVPQETQYF; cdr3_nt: TGTGCCAGCAGCTCGGACAGGGGGGTCCCCCAAGAGACCCAGTACTTC
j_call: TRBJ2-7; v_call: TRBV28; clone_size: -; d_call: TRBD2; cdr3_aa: CASRAMGSGRAYEQYF; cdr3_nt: TGTGCCAGCAGGGCTATGGGTAGCGGGAGGGCCTACGAGCAGTACTTC
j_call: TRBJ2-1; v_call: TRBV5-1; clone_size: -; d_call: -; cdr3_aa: CASSLADQGRIWEQFF; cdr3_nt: TGCGCCAGCAGCTTGGCCGATCAGGGACGTATCTGGGAGCAGTTCTTC
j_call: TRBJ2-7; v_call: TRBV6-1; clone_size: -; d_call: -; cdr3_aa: CASSLGQGYEQYF; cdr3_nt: TGTGCCAGCAGCCTGGGGCAGGGCTACGAGCAGTACTTC
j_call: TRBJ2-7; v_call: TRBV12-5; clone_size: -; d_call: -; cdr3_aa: CASGLEVPGPRRYEQYF; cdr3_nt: TGTGCTAGTGGTTTGGAAGTCCCCGGACCACGGCGCTACGAGCAGTACTTC
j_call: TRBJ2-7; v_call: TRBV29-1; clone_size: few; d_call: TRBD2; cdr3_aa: CSVGAVAGGPVSYF; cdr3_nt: TGCAGCGTTGGGGCTGTAGCGGGAGGGCCGGTTTCGTACTTC
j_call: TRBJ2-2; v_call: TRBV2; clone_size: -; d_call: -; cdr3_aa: CASSELRFTGELFF; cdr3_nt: TGTGCCAGCAGTGAGCTCCGATTCACCGGGGAGCTGTTTTTT
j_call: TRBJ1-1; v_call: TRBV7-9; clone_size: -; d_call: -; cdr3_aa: CASSWGNSEFF; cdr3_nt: TGTGCCAGCAGCTGGGGGAACAGCGAATTCTTT
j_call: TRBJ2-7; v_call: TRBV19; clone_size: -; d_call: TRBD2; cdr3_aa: CASRGLAGGEQYF; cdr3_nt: TGTGCCAGTCGGGGCCTAGCGGGAGGCGAGCAGTACTTC
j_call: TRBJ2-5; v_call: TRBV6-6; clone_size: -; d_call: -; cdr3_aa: CASSYSEQETQYF; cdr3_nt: TGTGCCAGCAGTTACTCGGAGCAAGAGACCCAGTACTTC